The 19 T cell receptor beta chains reported below all come from one sample, sequenced in a study of Graves' ophthalmopathy and Graves' hyperthyroidism. RNA transcripts were the source from which TCR beta CDR3 regions were amplified. The authors performed first-round RT-PCR with HTBI primers and then a second-round multiplex PCR. TCRdb analysed the multiplex PCR reads with MiXCR anew, one entry per CDR3 protein. The data contain almost 750,000 distinct CDR3 sequences, 40% of them seen just once; the ten biggest clones take up 44%. The sequenced material came from peripheral blood. These receptors were obtained from an adult man with Graves' ophthalmopathy.

Turning to this clonotype: A much more abundant neighbour one base away suggests this may be a read error. This chain connects TRBV2 to TRBJ1-2; D is unresolved. The CDR3 extends over 15 amino acids. Germline CDR1 is SNHLY and CDR2 is FYNNEI. The CDR3 here is CASSGWRAANYGCTF. CDR3 in DNA: TGTGCCAGCAGTGGGTGGAGGGCAGCTAACTATGGCTGCACCTTC. The full variable domain, rest sourced from reference TRBV2 and TRBJ1-2, is EPEVTQTPSHQVTQMGQEVILRCVPISNHLYFYWYRQILGQKVEFLVSFYNNEISEKSEIFDDQFSVERPDGSNFTLKIRSTKLEDSAMYFCASSGWRAANYGCTFGSGTRLTVV.

This clonotype was counted many times. The CDR3 DNA follows: TGTGCCATCAGTGAGTCGACAGGGCTTACCTACGAGCAGTACTTC. Translated, it gives CAISESTGLTYEQYF. The chain is built from TRBV10-3 and TRBJ2-7, with 7 bases fitting TRBD1. Germline V CDR1 and CDR2: ENHRY, SYGVKD. This CDR3 comprises 15 residues. V lost 0 bases to trimming and J lost 2 bases; unmatched junction nucleotides: 4.

The rearrangement links TRBV29-1 to TRBJ1-2, with D unresolved. The CDR3 extends over 11 amino acids. V was cut by 6 bases and J by 1 base, with 6 bases left in between. The germline V gene has CDR1 SQVTM and CDR2 ANQGSEA. The CDR3 nucleotides are TGCAGCGTCTGGGGTAACTATGGCTACACCTTC. This translates into CSVWGNYGYTF. Combining the CDR3 with reference TRBV29-1 and TRBJ1-2 gives the whole variable domain SAVISQKPSRDICQRGTSLTIQCQVDSQVTMMFWYRQQPGQSLTLIATANQGSEATYESGFVIDKFPISRPNLTFSTLTVSNMSPEDSSIYLCSVWGNYGYTFGSGTRLTVV.

J is TRBJ2-6 and V is TRBV20-1; D perhaps matches TRBD2 (6 bases). The CDR3 runs to 18 residues. CDR1 and CDR2 from the germline V gene are DFQATT and SNEGSKA (reference sequence). The V end was cut by 0 bases, the J end by 2 bases, with 17 bases between. CDR3 sequence: CSAREAGRRFPGANVLTF. The CDR3 DNA follows: TGCAGTGCTAGAGAGGCGGGACGACGATTCCCTGGGGCCAACGTCCTGACTTTC.

Many counts were recorded for this clonotype. The chain couples TRBV29-1 to TRBJ1-2, with 9 bases that match TRBD1. The J segment lost 7 bases and the V segment lost 4 bases, leaving 7 bases of the junction unmatched. This CDR3 region has 13 residues. Germline-derived CDR1 and CDR2 are SQVTM and ANQGSEA. Here the CDR3 DNA reads TGCAGCGTTGCGGGACAGGGTGAGAGTGGCTACACCTTC. Protein sequence: CSVAGQGESGYTF.

This clonotype was picked up a small number of times. V is TRBV7-9 and J is TRBJ1-4; 9 bases are shared with TRBD1. Trimming cost V 3 bases and J 7 bases; bases outside gene matches: 6. Germline CDR1 is SEHNR and CDR2 is FQNEAQ (reference sequence). The CDR3 loop spans 15 amino acids. Here the CDR3 reads CASSFSGQGIEKLFF. CDR3 nucleotides: TGTGCCAGCAGCTTTTCTGGACAGGGGATTGAAAAACTGTTTTTT.

This clonotype was counted only a few times. Compared with germline, one end of the junction differs, possibly owing to a read error. The chain has TRBV9 and TRBJ1-5; D gene unclear. Germline V CDR1 and CDR2: SGDLS, YYNGEE. This CDR3 spans 15 amino acids. CDR3 amino acids: CANSVGGNSNQPQHF. The CDR3 DNA sequence: TGTGCCAACAGCGTAGGCGGGAATAGCAATCAGCCCCAGCATTTT.

The chain recombines TRBV7-9 with TRBJ1-4; D call uncertain. Germline V gene sequence: CDR1 SEHNR, CDR2 FQNEAQ (reference sequence). Trimming shortened V by 8 bases and J by 6 bases, and 10 bases separated the two germline ends. There are 12 residues in the CDR3. This chain's CDR3 is CASGPGDEKLFF. The DNA of the CDR3 is TGTGCCAGCGGGCCAGGAGATGAAAAACTGTTTTTT.

The rearrangement uses TRBV20-1 and TRBJ2-7, with 7 bases lining up with TRBD2. Germline V gene data show CDR1 as DFQATT and CDR2 as SNEGSKA (reference sequence). J gave up 4 bases and V 2 bases, and 5 bases lay outside the gene matches. The CDR3 sequence is 13 residues long. CDR3 amino acids: CSARTSANYEQYF. CDR3 DNA: TGCAGTGCTAGAACTAGCGCAAATTACGAGCAGTACTTC.

Many counts were recorded for this clonotype. The chain couples TRBV15 to TRBJ1-6; 7 nucleotides line up with TRBD1. The germline CDR1 and CDR2 sequences are LNHNV and YYDKDF (reference sequence). The CDR3 has 14 amino acids. The trim removed 4 bases at V and 7 bases at J, leaving 4 bases unmatched. Here the CDR3 reads CATSKGQTNSPLHF. The CDR3 nucleotides are TGTGCCACCAGCAAGGGACAGACGAATTCACCCCTCCACTTT.

At least ten counts were recorded for this clonotype. The chain couples TRBV2 to TRBJ2-7; tentative D call: TRBD2 (6 bases). The CDR3 extends over 14 amino acids. Trimming pared 5 bases from V and 3 bases from J, leaving 14 bases between. The germline V gene has CDR1 SNHLY and CDR2 FYNNEI. DNA of the CDR3: TGTGCCAGCAGTATGAGCGGGTCGTACTACGAGCAGTACTTC. This gives the protein CASSMSGSYYEQYF.

This clonotype was observed a few times. The rearrangement joins TRBV11-2 to TRBJ1-1; D is unresolved. From germline, CDR1 is SGHAT and CDR2 FQNNGV. Trimming took 5 bases from V and 8 from J, leaving 12 bases between them. The CDR3 covers 12 residues. This chain's CDR3 is CASSRRGPEAFF. CDR3 sequence (DNA): TGTGCCAGCAGCCGCCGCGGGCCCGAAGCTTTCTTT.

This clonotype was observed a few times. The rearrangement uses TRBV7-2 and TRBJ2-7, with D perhaps TRBD1 or TRBD2 (5 bases each). V lost 3 bases and J lost 5, with 14 bases in between. Germline assignment: CDR1 SGHTA and CDR2 FQGNSA. The CDR3 is made up of 14 amino acids. The CDR3 nucleotides are TGTGCCAGCAGCTTTACCGGGGCGCTTCACGAGCAGTACTTC. It encodes CASSFTGALHEQYF.

The rearrangement uses TRBV25-1 and TRBJ2-2, with D possibly TRBD2 on 6 matching bases. From germline, CDR1 is MGHDK and CDR2 SYGVNS. The CDR3 consists of 13 residues. The V and J ends lost 8 bases and 6 bases respectively, with 13 bases between them. CDR3 region: CASCLSGAGELFF. The CDR3 bases are TGTGCCAGCTGTTTATCGGGGGCCGGGGAGCTGTTTTTT. Full variable domain (remainder filled in from reference TRBV25-1 and TRBJ2-2): EADIYQTPRYLVIGTGKKITLECSQTMGHDKMYWYQQDPGMELHLIHYSYGVNSTEKGDLSSESTVSRIRTEHFPLTLESARPSHTSQYLCASCLSGAGELFFGEGSRLTVL.

Many counts were recorded for this clonotype. The chain recombines TRBV10-3 with TRBJ1-4, with 9 bases aligning to TRBD1. This CDR3 region has 14 residues. Trimming took 4 bases from V and 6 from J; bases not matched to a gene: 3. The V gene's germline CDR1 is ENHRY and CDR2 SYGVKD. The CDR3 here is CAISARTGDEKLFF. The CDR3 DNA sequence: TGTGCCATCAGTGCCCGGACAGGGGATGAAAAACTGTTTTTT.

A note on this clonotype: Being one base from a much bigger clone, this may be a read error. The chain employs TRBV6-5 and TRBJ2-7; TRBD1 matches at 7 bases. The germline V gene encodes CDR1 MNHEY and CDR2 SVGAGI. V gave up 5 bases and J gave up 7 bases; unmatched junction bases: 8. The CDR3 extends over 13 amino acids. CDR3 region: CASSDDRVHEQYF. CDR3 DNA sequence: TGTGCCAGCAGTGATGACAGGGTTCATGAGCAGTACTTC.

This clonotype has only a few counts. The CDR3 DNA follows: TGCAGTGCTAGAGTGGCCGGGTTCAACACCGGGGAGCTGTTTTTT. Its protein product is CSARVAGFNTGELFF. This chain connects TRBV20-1 to TRBJ2-2; D not resolved. Trimming removed 1 base at V and 2 bases at J, with 11 bases between. Germline CDR1 reads DFQATT; CDR2 reads SNEGSKA (reference sequence). The CDR3 spans 15 residues.

J is TRBJ2-5 and V is TRBV3-1; 7 nucleotides align to TRBD1. This CDR3 spans 14 amino acids. Germline loops: CDR1 LGHDT, CDR2 YNNKEL (reference sequence). J was trimmed by 4 bases and V by 6 bases; bases with no gene match: 8. The CDR3 sequence is CASRDRVITETQYF. CDR3 bases: TGTGCCAGCAGAGACAGGGTGATCACAGAGACCCAGTACTTC.

This clonotype has a handful of counts. J is TRBJ2-7 and V is TRBV7-9, with TRBD1 identical over 8 bases. The CDR3 is 16 amino acids. The V segment lost 6 bases and the J segment 3 bases; nucleotides outside the gene matches: 13. Germline CDR1 and CDR2: SEHNR and FQNEAQ (reference sequence). DNA for the CDR3: TGTGCCAGCAGGCGCCAAATGACAGGGGATTACTACGAGCAGTACTTC. Protein product: CASRRQMTGDYYEQYF. The full variable domain, in which reference TRBV7-9 and TRBJ2-7 provide the parts outside the CDR3, is DTGVSQNPRHKITKRGQNVTFRCDPISEHNRLYWYRQTLGQGPEFLTYFQNEAQLEKSRLLSDRFSAERPKGSFSTLEIQRTEQGDSAMYLCASRRQMTGDYYEQYFGPGTRLTVT.